This T cell receptor (beta chain) was identified during a study of T cell responses to AZD1222 COVID-19 vaccine. Study conclusions and caveats: Sampled repertoires all dated from after the peak T cell response.

About this clone: Its antigen is still unknown.

Assay used: immunoSEQ multiplex PCR; TCRdb lists only in-frame clones, some missing. The table includes 120,000 or so clones, about four fifths detected once. Sequencing was performed on peripheral blood, taken on day 0 of AZD1222 vaccination. This receptor was obtained from an adult in good health.

CDR3 nucleotides: TGTGCCAGCAGCTTGAATCAGGGGTCTAATTCACCCCTCCACTTT. Its translation is CASSLNQGSNSPLHF. The chain uses TRBV7-6 and TRBJ1-6; TRBD1 is a possible D gene (6 bases). The CDR3 contains 15 residues. Trimming shortened V by 3 bases and J by 6 bases, and 12 bases separated the two germline ends. Germline assignment: CDR1 SGHVS and CDR2 FNYEAQ.